Detailed here is one T cell receptor (beta chain). Base qualities are not recorded, but no much larger clone differs from it by a single base. The time point label here, explained by the study, means: cells obtained before transplantation from donor or recipient. In the mixed lymphocyte reactions, around 200,000 CFSE-labeled pre-transplant responders were plated with around 200,000 irradiated violet-dye-labeled stimulators and cultured for 5 to 6 days. After the mixed lymphocyte reaction, proliferating CD3+CD4+CFSE-low and CD3+CD8+CFSE-low responder cells were FACS-sorted on a BD Influx sorter. The data stem from a study of graft-versus-host responses after intestinal transplantation (dated by TCRdb to about 2021). Regarding the study in general: Recipients received multivisceral, liver-intestinal, or isolated intestinal transplants. Samples from a few later patients were sequenced in-house on an Illumina MiSeq with MiXCR processing rather than by the commercial service. Alloreactive clones were identified by sequencing pre-transplant mixed lymphocyte reaction products and comparing them with unstimulated pre-transplant donor and recipient T cells. The cohort enrolled 20 to 30 intestinal transplant recipients including one retransplant, and a few patients lacking pretransplant specimens were excluded. Graft-versus-host and host-versus-graft alloreactive T cell clones were tracked in the graft, circulation and bone marrow after intestinal transplantation using bulk TCR-beta CDR3 sequencing. Every recipient was given anti-thymocyte globulin induction, then maintenance tacrolimus and steroids for about three years. A peak of at least 4% donor T cells among recipient peripheral blood mononuclear cells was the definition used for donor T cell macrochimerism.

To prepare the library, the immunoSEQ multiplex PCR assay was applied. For most patients, genomic DNA was isolated with the Qiagen DNeasy Blood and Tissue Kit and sent frozen to Adaptive Biotechnologies for TCR sequencing. Adaptive Biotechnologies carried out high-throughput TCR-beta CDR3 sequencing of genomic DNA for most patients. In the paper's pipeline: Adaptive's ImmunoSEQ software supplied the TCR sequencing data for approximately 18 patients, while MiXCR and VDJtools were used to process a few other patients. To correct CD4 versus CD8 sorting errors, any sequence found in both subsets at a frequency ratio below 5:1 was removed. CDR3 nucleotide sequences shared by donor and recipient were removed because the origin of these sequences could not be assigned. To count as alloreactive, a clone needed at least 2-fold expansion over unstimulated cells and a minimum CFSE-low frequency of 0.002% (template counts) or 0.001% (read counts). Clones detected in sequenced pre-transplant spleen, lymph node, or MLR CFSE-low populations of the donor or recipient were defined as mappable. The cumulative frequency of alloreactive clones was calculated as a percentage of all sequences, weighted by copy number. TCRdb obtained this table from immuneACCESS and retained in-frame rearrangements with V and J assigned. These tables miss some clones; where compared with another copy, unresolved V genes account for less than half of the shortfall, and the remainder is unexplained. The V and J calls and clone size come from that table; D and trimming were worked out from the DNA. The sample yields about 15,000 clones; about 30% were counted once. Roughly 3.7% of the sample is held by the ten biggest clonotypes.

Sequences SGHTA (CDR1) and FQGNSA (CDR2) are obtained from the germline V gene. V sheds 1 base and J sheds 7 bases, leaving 10 bases between their ends. From the cysteine through the phenylalanine, the CDR3 covers 14 amino acids. This entry keeps only the CDR3 DNA: 42 bases, framed from base 1. Paper-wide results and their limitations: GvH clones were detected in recipient bone marrow, and some appeared earlier in ileal mucosa or blood, consistent with an intestinal mucosal origin. In the allografts of patients with donor T cell macrochimerism, GvH to HvG T cell clonal ratios were high. Early after transplant, peak levels of circulating GvH clones were found to be associated with declines in HvG clones. The conclusions were limited by the relatively low number and heterogeneity of the intestinal transplant patients.

The sequence was obtained from a human patient who received an intestinal transplant. The sample consisted of alloreactive CD4+ T cells from a mixed lymphocyte reaction culture, taken before intestinal transplant. This specimen's cell subset or site label, per the study, means: CFSE-low proliferating T cells sorted from approximately six-day pre-transplant mixed lymphocyte reaction (GvH or HvG direction). The rearranged chain carries TRBV7-2 and TRBJ1-4, with the D gene uncertain. CDR3 loop: CASSLVLGREKLFF. The nucleotide sequence reads as follows: TGTGCCAGCAGCTTAGTTCTTGGGCGTGAAAAACTGTTTTTT.